Listed here are 11 T cell receptor beta chains from one sample, sequenced in a study of graft-versus-host responses after intestinal transplantation. Sequencing was performed with immunoSEQ multiplex PCR; in TCRdb, only in-frame clones are kept and a portion is missing. The repertoire holds tens of thousands of clones, with roughly 93% as singletons. What these receptors recognize is not known. The sample here was unstimulated CD8+ T cells sorted from spleen or lymph node cells, taken before transplant. These receptors were taken from a human donor who was the organ donor for an intestinal transplant.

The CDR3 DNA is TGTGCCAGCAGCCAGTCCTGGGCTAGCGGGACAACCTACAATGAGCAGTTCTTC. As protein: CASSQSWASGTTYNEQFF. The chain carries TRBV4-2 and TRBJ2-1; TRBD2 aligns across 9 bases. Germline V gives CDR1 LGHNA, CDR2 YNFKEQ. CDR3 length equals 18 residues. Trimming cost V 3 bases and J 2 bases; bases outside gene matches: 11.

V and J are TRBV9 and TRBJ2-7; possibly TRBD2 for D (5 bases). CDR3 length: 16 residues. Trimming shortened V by 3 bases and J by 3 bases, and 19 bases separated the two germline ends. Germline V gene sequence: CDR1 SGDLS, CDR2 YYNGEE. In nucleotides, the CDR3 is TGTGCCAGCAGCGCAAACCCGGACTGGCAGATCTACGAGCAGTACTTC. Translating gives CASSANPDWQIYEQYF.

The CDR3 DNA sequence: TGTGCCTGGAGTGCGGGGGGGCGCAATGAGCAGTTCTTC. Protein sequence: CAWSAGGRNEQFF. V gene TRBV30 combines with J gene TRBJ2-1, with 8 bases fitting TRBD2. This CDR3 is built from 13 residues. Germline V lookup: CDR1 GTSNPN, CDR2 SVGIG (reference sequence). V shed 1 base and J 6 bases; nucleotides not matched to a gene: 2.

This chain links TRBV28 with TRBJ2-7; 8 positions match TRBD1. CDR1 and CDR2 (germline): MDHEN, SYDVKM. This CDR3 has 15 amino acids. With V trimmed by 3 bases and J by 2 bases, 6 bases remained unmatched. CDR3 amino acids: CASSFGTGLPYEQYF. The CDR3 DNA reads as TGTGCCAGCAGTTTCGGGACAGGTTTACCCTACGAGCAGTACTTC.

The genes are TRBV6-4 and TRBJ1-3; D is perhaps TRBD1 (5 bases). The germline V gene encodes CDR1 MRHNA and CDR2 SNTAGT. This CDR3 has 15 amino acids. V gave up 3 bases and J gave up 0 bases, with 9 bases separating them. The CDR3 loop reads CASSEDGGSGNTIYF. CDR3 in DNA: TGTGCCAGCAGTGAGGACGGGGGCTCTGGAAACACCATATATTTT.

The chain has TRBV27 and TRBJ2-3, with a tentative D call TRBD1 (6 bases). Germline V gene lookup returns CDR1 MNHEY and CDR2 SMNVEV (reference sequence). This CDR3 has 14 residues. V lost 2 bases and J 3 bases, leaving 9 bases between the germline ends. The CDR3 region is CASSLTQGTDTQYF. CDR3 coding DNA: TGTGCCAGCAGTTTAACACAGGGTACAGATACGCAGTATTTT.

The J gene is TRBJ2-3, the V gene TRBV5-4; 9 bases are a match to TRBD2. V shed 5 bases and J 0 bases; nucleotides not matched to a gene: 7. The CDR3 has 16 residues. Germline V gene data show CDR1 as SGHNT and CDR2 as YYREEE (reference sequence). The CDR3 DNA is TGTGCCAGCAGGGCCACTAGCGGGCAAAGCACAGATACGCAGTATTTT. Its translation is CASRATSGQSTDTQYF.

The chain employs TRBV28 and TRBJ2-3, with 7 bases aligning to TRBD2. CDR1 MDHEN and CDR2 SYDVKM come from the germline V gene. Losses at the gene ends were 6 bases for V and 5 bases for J; bases not matched to a gene: 11. This CDR3 spans 15 amino acids. The CDR3 nucleotides read TGTGCCAGCAGACGCTTATGGGGGGGGGAAGATACGCAGTATTTT. Protein product: CASRRLWGGEDTQYF.

This chain uses TRBV19 with TRBJ2-7; D remains ambiguous. Germline V gene data show CDR1 as LNHDA and CDR2 as SQIVND (reference sequence). The V gene lost 1 base and the J gene lost 6 bases, with 10 bases spanning the gap. The length of the CDR3 is 13 residues. The chain's CDR3 is CASSIGPVREQYF. In DNA, the CDR3 is TGTGCCAGTAGTATAGGTCCGGTGCGCGAGCAGTACTTC.

The V and J genes are TRBV13 and TRBJ2-7; 10 bases line up with TRBD2. The CDR3 covers 16 residues. J gave up 4 bases and V 0 bases, and 6 bases lay outside the gene matches. The germline V gene encodes CDR1 PRHDT and CDR2 FYEKMQ (reference sequence). The CDR3 loop is CASSLGLAGRGYEQYF. CDR3 bases: TGTGCCAGCAGCTTAGGACTAGCGGGAAGGGGTTACGAGCAGTACTTC.

The chain has TRBV5-6 and TRBJ2-5; TRBD1 matches at 7 bases. The CDR3 sequence is 15 residues long. V trimming: 2 bases; J trimming: 4 bases; junction bases outside the gene matches: 8. Germline values: CDR1 SGHDT, CDR2 YYEEEE. In nucleotides, the CDR3 is TGTGCCAGCAGCTTTGACAGGGTTGATGGAGAGACCCAGTACTTC. This sequence encodes CASSFDRVDGETQYF.